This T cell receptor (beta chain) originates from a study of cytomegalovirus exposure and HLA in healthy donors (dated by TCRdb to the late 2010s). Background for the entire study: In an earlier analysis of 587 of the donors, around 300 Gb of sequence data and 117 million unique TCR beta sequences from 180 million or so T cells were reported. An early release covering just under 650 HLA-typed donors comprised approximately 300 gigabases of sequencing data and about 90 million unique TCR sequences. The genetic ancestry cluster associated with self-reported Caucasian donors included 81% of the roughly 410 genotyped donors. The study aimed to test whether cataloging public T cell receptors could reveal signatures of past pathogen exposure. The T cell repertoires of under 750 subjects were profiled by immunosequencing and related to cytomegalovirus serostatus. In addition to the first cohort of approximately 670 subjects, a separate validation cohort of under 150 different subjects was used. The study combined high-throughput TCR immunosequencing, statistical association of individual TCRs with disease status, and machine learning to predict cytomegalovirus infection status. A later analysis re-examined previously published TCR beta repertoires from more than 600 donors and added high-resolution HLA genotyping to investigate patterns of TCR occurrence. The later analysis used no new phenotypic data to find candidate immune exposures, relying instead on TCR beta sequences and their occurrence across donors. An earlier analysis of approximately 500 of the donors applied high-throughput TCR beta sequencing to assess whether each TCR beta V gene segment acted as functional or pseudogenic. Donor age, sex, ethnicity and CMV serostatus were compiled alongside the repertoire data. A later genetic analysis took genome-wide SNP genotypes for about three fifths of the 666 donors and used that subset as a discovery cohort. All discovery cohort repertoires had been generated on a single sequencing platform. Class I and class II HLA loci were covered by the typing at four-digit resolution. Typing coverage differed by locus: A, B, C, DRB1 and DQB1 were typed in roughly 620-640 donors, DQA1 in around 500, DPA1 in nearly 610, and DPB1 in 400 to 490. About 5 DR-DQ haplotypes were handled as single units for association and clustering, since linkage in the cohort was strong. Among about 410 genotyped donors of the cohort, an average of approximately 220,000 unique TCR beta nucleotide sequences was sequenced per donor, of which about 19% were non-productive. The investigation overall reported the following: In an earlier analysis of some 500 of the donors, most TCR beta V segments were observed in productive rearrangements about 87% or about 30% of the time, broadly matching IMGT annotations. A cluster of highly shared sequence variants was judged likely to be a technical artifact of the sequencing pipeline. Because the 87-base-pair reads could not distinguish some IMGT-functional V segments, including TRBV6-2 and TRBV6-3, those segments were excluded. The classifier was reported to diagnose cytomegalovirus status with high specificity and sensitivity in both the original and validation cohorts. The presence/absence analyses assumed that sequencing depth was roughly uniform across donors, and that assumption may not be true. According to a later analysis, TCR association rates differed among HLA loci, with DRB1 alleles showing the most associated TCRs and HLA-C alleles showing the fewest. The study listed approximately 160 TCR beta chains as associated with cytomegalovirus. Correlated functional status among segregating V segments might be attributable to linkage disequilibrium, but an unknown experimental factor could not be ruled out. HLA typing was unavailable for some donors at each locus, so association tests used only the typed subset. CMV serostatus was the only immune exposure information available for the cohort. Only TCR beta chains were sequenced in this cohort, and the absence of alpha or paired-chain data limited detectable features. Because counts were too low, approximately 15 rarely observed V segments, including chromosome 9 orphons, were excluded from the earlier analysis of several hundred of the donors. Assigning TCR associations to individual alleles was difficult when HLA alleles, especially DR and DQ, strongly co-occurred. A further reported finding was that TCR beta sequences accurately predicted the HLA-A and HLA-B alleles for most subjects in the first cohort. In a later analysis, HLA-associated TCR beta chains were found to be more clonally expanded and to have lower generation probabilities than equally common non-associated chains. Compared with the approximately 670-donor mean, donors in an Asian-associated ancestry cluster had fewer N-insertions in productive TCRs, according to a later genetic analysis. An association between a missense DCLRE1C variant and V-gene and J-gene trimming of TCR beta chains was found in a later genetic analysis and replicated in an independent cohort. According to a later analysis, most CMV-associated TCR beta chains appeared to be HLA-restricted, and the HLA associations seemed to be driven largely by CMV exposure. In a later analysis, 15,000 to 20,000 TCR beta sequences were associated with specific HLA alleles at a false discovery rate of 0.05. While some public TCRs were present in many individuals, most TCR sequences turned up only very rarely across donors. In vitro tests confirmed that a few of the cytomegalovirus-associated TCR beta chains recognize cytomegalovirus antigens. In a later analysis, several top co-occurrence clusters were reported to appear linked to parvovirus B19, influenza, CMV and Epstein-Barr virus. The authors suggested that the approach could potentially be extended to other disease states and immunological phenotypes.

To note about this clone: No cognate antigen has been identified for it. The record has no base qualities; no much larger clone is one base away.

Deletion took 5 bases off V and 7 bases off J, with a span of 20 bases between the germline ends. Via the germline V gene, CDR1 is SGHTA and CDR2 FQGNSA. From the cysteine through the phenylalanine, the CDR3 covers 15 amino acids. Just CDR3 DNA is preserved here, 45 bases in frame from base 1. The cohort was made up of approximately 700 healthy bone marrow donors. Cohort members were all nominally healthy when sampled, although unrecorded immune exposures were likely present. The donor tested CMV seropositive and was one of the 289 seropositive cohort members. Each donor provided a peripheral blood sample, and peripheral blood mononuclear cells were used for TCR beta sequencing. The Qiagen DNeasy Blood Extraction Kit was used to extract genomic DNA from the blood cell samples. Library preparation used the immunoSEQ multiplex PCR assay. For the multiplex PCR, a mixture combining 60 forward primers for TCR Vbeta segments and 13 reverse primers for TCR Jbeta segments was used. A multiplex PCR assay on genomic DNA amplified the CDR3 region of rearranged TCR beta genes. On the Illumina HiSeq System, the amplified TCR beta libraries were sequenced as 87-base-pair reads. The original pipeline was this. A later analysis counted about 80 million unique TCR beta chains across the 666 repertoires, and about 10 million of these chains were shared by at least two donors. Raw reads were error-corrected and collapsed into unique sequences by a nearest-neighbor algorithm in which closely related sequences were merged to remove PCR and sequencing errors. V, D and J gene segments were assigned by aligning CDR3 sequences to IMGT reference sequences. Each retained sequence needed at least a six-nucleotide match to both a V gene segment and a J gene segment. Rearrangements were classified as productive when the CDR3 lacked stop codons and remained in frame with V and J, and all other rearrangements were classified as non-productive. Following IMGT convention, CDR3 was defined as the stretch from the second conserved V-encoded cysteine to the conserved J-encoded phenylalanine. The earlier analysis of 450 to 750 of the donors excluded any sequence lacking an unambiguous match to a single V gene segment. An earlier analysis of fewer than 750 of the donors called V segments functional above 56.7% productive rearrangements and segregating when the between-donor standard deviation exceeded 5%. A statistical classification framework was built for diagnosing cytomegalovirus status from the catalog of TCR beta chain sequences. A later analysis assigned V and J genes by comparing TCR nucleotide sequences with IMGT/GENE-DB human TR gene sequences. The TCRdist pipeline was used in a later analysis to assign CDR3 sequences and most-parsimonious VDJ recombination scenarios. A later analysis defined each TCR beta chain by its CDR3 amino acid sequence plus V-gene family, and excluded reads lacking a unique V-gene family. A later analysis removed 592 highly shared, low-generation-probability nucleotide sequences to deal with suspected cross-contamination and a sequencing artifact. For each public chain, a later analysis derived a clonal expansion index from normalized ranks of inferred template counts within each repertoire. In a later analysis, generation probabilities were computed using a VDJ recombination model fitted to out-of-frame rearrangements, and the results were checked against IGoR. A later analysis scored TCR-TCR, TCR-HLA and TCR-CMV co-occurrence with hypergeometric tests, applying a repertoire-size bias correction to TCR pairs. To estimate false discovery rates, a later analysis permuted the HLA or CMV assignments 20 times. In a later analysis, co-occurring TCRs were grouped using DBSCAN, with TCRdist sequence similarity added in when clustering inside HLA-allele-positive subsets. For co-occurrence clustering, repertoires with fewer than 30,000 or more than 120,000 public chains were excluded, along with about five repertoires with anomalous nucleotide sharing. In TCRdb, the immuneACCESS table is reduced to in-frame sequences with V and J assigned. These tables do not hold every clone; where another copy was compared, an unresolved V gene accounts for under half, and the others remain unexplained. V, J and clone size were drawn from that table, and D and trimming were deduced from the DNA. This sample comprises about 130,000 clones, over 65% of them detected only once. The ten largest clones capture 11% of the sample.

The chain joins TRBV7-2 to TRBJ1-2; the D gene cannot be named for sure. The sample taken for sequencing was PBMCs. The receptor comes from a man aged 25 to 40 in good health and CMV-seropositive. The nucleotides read TGTGCCAGCAGCGCCAGCTCCGGGTTTCGAGGTGGCTACACCTTC. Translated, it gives CASSASSGFRGGYTF.